In its sample, the clone carrying this T cell receptor (beta chain) was seen a few times. No antigen is known for it. From germline, CDR1 is MNHEY and CDR2 SVGEGT. V lost 7 bases, J lost 4 bases, and 14 bases lay in between. The CDR3 sequence is 13 residues long. The record originates from a study of early T cells in non-severe SARS-CoV-2 infection. Study information: Alpha and beta chains were unpaired, from unsorted whole-blood bulk RNA. Study-level results: VDJdb matches were skewed toward anti-spike CD8 T cell responses.

The library protocol tagged individual cDNA molecules with unique molecular identifiers. TCRdb re-derived calls from the 5' RACE reads in MiXCR, one entry per CDR3 protein. The top ten hold approximately 7% of the sample, which has 80,000 to 95,000 distinct CDR3 sequences, 9% to 15% seen once. The rearrangement joins TRBV6-2 or TRBV6-3 to TRBJ2-7; TRBD2 might be the D (6 bases). The specimen was whole blood. The TCR originated in an adult who was a healthcare worker with PCR-confirmed SARS-CoV-2 infection or an uninfected control (not recorded which). The CDR3 sequence is CASTEGSPYEQYF. The CDR3 bases are TGTGCCAGCACGGAGGGGTCCCCTTACGAGCAGTACTTC.